Following are 4 T cell receptor beta chains from one sample sequenced in a study of T cells in narcolepsy. Clones were sequenced by immunoSEQ multiplex PCR, and TCRdb holds only the in-frame ones, with some missing. Of under 40,000 clones in the sample, about 80% were seen once. Sample: CD45RA- memory CD4+ T cells from PBMCs. The receptors here all came from a human donor with narcolepsy.

The V and J genes are TRBV28 and TRBJ1-4; 7 nucleotides agree with TRBD1. This CDR3 spans 12 amino acids. Unmatched junction bases numbered 7, after V lost 10 bases and J lost 8 bases. The germline V gene has CDR1 MDHEN and CDR2 SYDVKM. The CDR3 nucleotides are TGTGCCATACTAGGGGGCGCAGAAAAACTGTTTTTT. It is translated as CAILGGAEKLFF. The whole variable domain, remainder taken from reference TRBV28 and TRBJ1-4, is DVKVTQSSRYLVKRTGEKVFLECVQDMDHENMFWYRQDPGLGLRLIYFSYDVKMKEKGDIPEGYSVSREKKERFSLILESASTNQTSMYLCAILGGAEKLFFGSGTQLSVL.

The chain couples TRBV19 to TRBJ1-2; the D is unclear. CDR1 and CDR2 (germline): LNHDA, SQIVND (reference sequence). V was pared by 6 bases and J by 8 bases, with 16 bases between. This CDR3 has 13 amino acids. DNA for the CDR3: TGTGCCAGTAGAGTGGTGGTTGAACCGGGCTACACCTTC. Translating it yields CASRVVVEPGYTF.

This clone was counted once. The genes are TRBV27 and TRBJ1-2, with D unclear. Germline CDR1 and CDR2: MNHEY and SMNVEV (reference sequence). The ends were cut back, 3 bases at V and 6 bases at J, with 17 bases in the middle. The CDR3 is made up of 15 amino acids. The CDR3 reads CASSFGAFGLNGYTF. CDR3 nucleotides: TGTGCCAGCAGTTTTGGTGCTTTCGGACTGAATGGCTACACCTTC.

J is TRBJ1-2 and V is TRBV7-3; D ambiguous. The germline V and J ends were trimmed by 5 bases and 6 bases, with 13 bases remaining between them. CDR1 is SGHTA, CDR2 FQGTGA, per germline. CDR3 length: 13 amino acids. Here the CDR3 reads CASSVPPTDGYTF. The CDR3 DNA reads as TGTGCCAGCAGCGTCCCTCCCACGGATGGCTACACCTTC.